These 22 T cell receptor beta chains originate from one sample sequenced in a study of shared clonotypes between healthy human individuals. Method: immunoSEQ multiplex PCR; TCRdb's copy keeps in-frame clones and lacks some. Of more than 2 million clones listed, around 95% are singletons. Sequenced: naive CD4+ T cells sorted from blood. Subset specified: CD45RA+ positively selected. These TCRs come from a man younger than 35 in good health.

V gene TRBV9 combines with J gene TRBJ1-3, with a weak D call TRBD1 (5 bases). Germline-derived CDR1 and CDR2 are SGDLS and YYNGEE. Trimming stripped 1 base from V and 0 bases from J, with 11 bases between. CDR3 length: 16 amino acids. DNA for the CDR3: TGTGCCAGCAGCGTAACAGGTTCCCTCTCTGGAAACACCATATATTTT. Protein sequence: CASSVTGSLSGNTIYF.

V is TRBV28 and J is TRBJ1-2; unclear D gene. The germline V gene encodes CDR1 MDHEN and CDR2 SYDVKM. The CDR3 consists of 13 residues. V lost 5 bases and J 4 bases, leaving 11 bases between the germline ends. CDR3 sequence: CASSTLAGYGYTF. The CDR3 DNA is TGTGCCAGCAGTACCCTCGCAGGCTATGGCTACACCTTC.

This clone occurred once. The gene calls are TRBV11-2 and TRBJ2-7, with TRBD1 matching over 8 bases. V lost 4 bases and J lost 6; bases outside the gene matches: 5. The germline V gene has CDR1 SGHAT and CDR2 FQNNGV. The CDR3 contains 13 residues. The chain's CDR3 is CASSWGQAAEQYF. CDR3 nucleotides: TGTGCCAGCAGCTGGGGACAGGCCGCCGAGCAGTACTTC.

Remarks on this clone: Other DNA sequences within the sample encode an identical CDR3. The rearrangement uses TRBV5-1 and TRBJ2-7; D may be TRBD1 (5 bases). Trimming took off 2 bases at V and 6 bases at J, with 12 bases between the two ends. The germline CDR1 and CDR2 sequences are SGHRS and YFSETQ. The CDR3 is 13 amino acids. The chain's CDR3 is CASSLAGRSEQYF. DNA of the CDR3: TGCGCCAGCAGCTTAGCAGGGCGTAGCGAGCAGTACTTC.

This sequence joins TRBV2 and TRBJ2-3, with 12 bases that match TRBD2. V trimming: 4 bases; J trimming: 3 bases; junction bases outside the gene matches: 8. Germline V CDR1 and CDR2: SNHLY, FYNNEI. CDR3 length: 17 residues. The CDR3 loop is CASSAQTSGGPTDTQYF. The CDR3 nucleotides are TGTGCCAGCAGTGCCCAAACTAGCGGGGGGCCTACAGATACGCAGTATTTT.

This rearrangement joins TRBV2 to TRBJ1-1; D possibly corresponds to TRBD1 (6 bases). From germline, CDR1 is SNHLY and CDR2 FYNNEI. Between the trimmed V and J ends, which lost 6 bases and 4 bases, there was a span of 12 bases. This CDR3 spans 13 amino acids. Written as DNA, the CDR3 is TGTGCCAGCAGCACAGGGTGGGGCACTGAAGCTTTCTTT. This translates into CASSTGWGTEAFF.

The V call is TRBV5-1, the J call TRBJ1-6; maybe TRBD1 (5 bases). With 4 bases removed from V and 0 bases from J, the gap between germline ends came to 20 bases. The CDR3 extends over 19 amino acids. Germline loops: CDR1 SGHRS, CDR2 YFSETQ. The CDR3 sequence: CASSGGGPGASSYNSPLHF. Here the CDR3 DNA reads TGCGCCAGCAGCGGGGGTGGCCCTGGGGCCAGCTCCTATAATTCACCCCTCCACTTT.

V gene TRBV28 combines with J gene TRBJ1-3, with 10 bases that match TRBD1. The CDR3 consists of 21 residues. J was trimmed by 0 bases and V by 4 bases; bases with no gene match: 18. Germline lookup yields CDR1 MDHEN and CDR2 SYDVKM. CDR3 sequence: CASSSIIPGTGEVFSGNTIYF. The CDR3 DNA sequence: TGTGCCAGCAGTTCGATCATCCCCGGGACAGGGGAGGTTTTCTCTGGAAACACCATATATTTT.

This CDR3 is CASVTGGALNTEAFF. For the CDR3, the DNA is TGTGCCAGCGTGACAGGGGGAGCACTGAACACTGAAGCTTTCTTT. J is TRBJ1-1 and V is TRBV2; TRBD1 matches 9 bases. The CDR3 sequence is 15 residues long. Looked up from germline, CDR1 is SNHLY and CDR2 is FYNNEI. The junction had 7 bases not matched to a gene; V was cut back by 8 bases and J by 0 bases.

This sequence joins TRBV25-1 and TRBJ2-2; D uncertain. Germline lookup yields CDR1 MGHDK and CDR2 SYGVNS. The germline V and J ends were trimmed by 9 bases and 6 bases, with 14 bases remaining between them. The CDR3 runs to 13 residues. CDR3 DNA sequence: TGTGCCAGTGAAAGGCAAGGGCCCGGGGAGCTGTTTTTT. As protein: CASERQGPGELFF.

The V and J genes are TRBV7-2 and TRBJ2-1, with a possible D match to TRBD2 (5 bases). The germline V gene encodes CDR1 SGHTA and CDR2 FQGNSA. V was cut by 1 base and J by 2 bases, with 9 bases left in between. The CDR3 spans 15 residues. CDR3 sequence (DNA): TGTGCCAGCAGCTTAGAGGACTTCCCCTACAATGAGCAGTTCTTC. It codes for CASSLEDFPYNEQFF.

The V call is TRBV6-1, the J call TRBJ2-2, with D tentatively TRBD1 (6 bases). V dropped 11 bases and J dropped 9 bases, with 19 bases sitting between them. In germline, CDR1 is MNHNS, CDR2 SASEGT. The CDR3 spans 13 residues. CDR3 in DNA: TGTGCCGCCTCGTGGGGGCCAGACCGGGAGCTGTTTTTT. Translation: CAASWGPDRELFF.

This chain uses TRBV7-9 with TRBJ2-4; 7 nucleotides line up with TRBD1. This CDR3 contains 15 residues. Trimming at V came to 0 bases and at J to 6 bases, leaving 5 bases not matched to a gene. Germline V gene lookup returns CDR1 SEHNR and CDR2 FQNEAQ (reference sequence). The DNA for the CDR3 is TGTGCCAGCAGCTTAGCAGGGGGCGATGTAAACATTCAGTACTTC. Its translation is CASSLAGGDVNIQYF.

With regard to this clone: This sample includes further DNA sequences coding for the same CDR3. This chain uses TRBV4-1 with TRBJ1-5, with D possibly being TRBD1 (6 bases). Per germline, CDR1 MGHRA and CDR2 YSYEKL. Trimming pared 4 bases from V and 1 base from J, leaving 8 bases between. This CDR3 is 14 amino acids long. This chain's CDR3 is CASSRQGSNQPQHF. Written as DNA, the CDR3 is TGCGCCAGCAGCCGGCAGGGGAGCAATCAGCCCCAGCATTTT.

The chain couples TRBV7-9 to TRBJ2-3; a weak D match, TRBD2 (7 bases). This CDR3 is 16 amino acids long. The germline CDR1 and CDR2 sequences are SEHNR and FQNEAQ (reference sequence). The V gene lost 4 bases and the J gene lost 3 bases, with 17 bases spanning the gap. In nucleotides, the CDR3 is TGTGCCAGCAGCTCCCCCGGTGCGGGGGCGACAGATACGCAGTATTTT. Translation gives CASSSPGAGATDTQYF. The whole variable domain, remainder taken from reference TRBV7-9 and TRBJ2-3, is DTGVSQNPRHKITKRGQNVTFRCDPISEHNRLYWYRQTLGQGPEFLTYFQNEAQLEKSRLLSDRFSAERPKGSFSTLEIQRTEQGDSAMYLCASSSPGAGATDTQYFGPGTRLTVL.

V gene TRBV19 combines with J gene TRBJ1-2; D call uncertain. Trimming pared 0 bases from V and 7 bases from J, leaving 12 bases between. The germline V gene has CDR1 LNHDA and CDR2 SQIVND (reference sequence). The CDR3 has 14 residues. In nucleotides, the CDR3 is TGTGCCAGTAGTATAGAAACCGCCTTGGGTGGCTACACCTTC. This codes for CASSIETALGGYTF.

The chain links TRBV5-1 to TRBJ2-2; 8 nucleotides match TRBD1. This CDR3 is built from 14 residues. Germline V gene lookup returns CDR1 SGHRS and CDR2 YFSETQ. Trimming at V came to 5 bases and at J to 3 bases, leaving 3 bases not matched to a gene. As DNA, the CDR3 is TGCGCCAGCAGGGCAGGGGGCGACACCGGGGAGCTGTTTTTT. Protein: CASRAGGDTGELFF.

The chain uses TRBV6-5 and TRBJ1-2; D possibly corresponds to TRBD1 (6 bases). The CDR3 contains 16 residues. Germline CDR1 reads MNHEY; CDR2 reads SVGAGI. V dropped 2 bases and J dropped 4 bases, with 17 bases sitting between them. CDR3 sequence reads: CASSYRSLQGSYGYTF. The CDR3 bases are TGTGCCAGCAGTTACAGGTCGTTACAGGGCTCCTATGGCTACACCTTC.

The chain links TRBV13 to TRBJ2-7; TRBD2 matches at 8 bases. Trimming cost V 5 bases and J 3 bases; bases outside gene matches: 12. This CDR3 contains 16 residues. The germline CDR1 and CDR2 sequences are PRHDT and FYEKMQ (reference sequence). Written as DNA, the CDR3 is TGTGCCAGCAGCACCGCTCCGGGACTAGACGTCTACGAGCAGTACTTC. As protein: CASSTAPGLDVYEQYF.

The chain has TRBV19 and TRBJ1-2, with D hard to call. V lost 2 bases to trimming and J lost 1 base, with 20 bases between them. CDR3 size: 18 residues. CDR1 is LNHDA and CDR2 is SQIVND in the germline V gene (reference sequence). The CDR3 loop is CASSILQAGPAFNYGYTF. The CDR3 bases are TGTGCCAGTAGTATATTACAAGCAGGACCGGCTTTTAACTATGGCTACACCTTC.

Concerning this clone itself: At the DNA level, this CDR3 is encoded by other sequences in the same sample as well. The J gene is TRBJ1-2, the V gene TRBV30; D might be TRBD1 (5 bases). The ends were cut back, 0 bases at V and 1 base at J, with 9 bases in the middle. The CDR3 has 14 amino acids. Germline CDR1 and CDR2: GTSNPN and SVGIG (reference sequence). The CDR3 region has the DNA TGTGCCTGGAGTGTCGGGGGAAATAACTATGGCTACACCTTC. It yields the protein CAWSVGGNNYGYTF.

The chain combines TRBV7-2 with TRBJ1-6; D gene uncertain. The CDR3 spans 17 residues. CDR1 is SGHTA and CDR2 is FQGNSA in the germline V gene. V dropped 1 base and J dropped 1 base, with 11 bases sitting between them. Here the CDR3 DNA reads TGTGCCAGCAGCTTAGTAGGCGGCTTATCCTATAATTCACCCCTCCACTTT. Translation gives CASSLVGGLSYNSPLHF. Variable domain in full (rest from reference TRBV7-2 and TRBJ1-6): GAGVSQSPSNKVTEKGKDVELRCDPISGHTALYWYRQSLGQGLEFLIYFQGNSAPDKSGLPSDRFSAERTGGSVSTLTIQRTQQEDSAVYLCASSLVGGLSYNSPLHFGNGTRLTVT.